Following are 2 T cell receptor beta chains from one sample sequenced in a study of vaccination effects on CD4 cells after COVID-19. Here immunoSEQ multiplex PCR was the method, and the copy in TCRdb shows in-frame clones only, minus some. The data hold more than 25,000 clones, with roughly 80% observed a single time. ViraFEST assay sequencing came after antigen-specific CD4+ T cells were expanded with viral peptide pools. Scientists isolated CD4+ T cells after a roughly 9-day culture period ended. It was two doses of either the BNT162b2 or mRNA-1273 vaccine that participants received. The antigens these receptors bind are not known. The sample here was CD4+ T cells from PBMCs cultured with SARS-CoV-2 spike peptides, taken after COVID-19 vaccination. The receptors here all came from a human donor who received a COVID-19 vaccine. Some clones in this sample may be carry-over from other donors' samples.

This clone was counted a single time. The chain is built from TRBV28 and TRBJ2-7; D call uncertain. CDR1 MDHEN and CDR2 SYDVKM come from the germline V gene. Trimming took 5 bases from V and 3 from J, leaving 8 bases between them. This CDR3 has 12 residues. The CDR3 DNA is TGTGCCAGCAGTGCCTCGGGCTACGAGCAGTACGTC. This codes for CASSASGYEQYV.

In the case of this clone: One end of the junction does not line up with germline, which may come from a read error. The chain combines TRBV5-6 with TRBJ2-1; 7 bases are a match to TRBD1. Germline loops: CDR1 SGHDT, CDR2 YYEEEE. This CDR3 region has 14 residues. The CDR3 spells CASSRAGGYTEQFF. CDR3 coding DNA: TGTGCCAGCAGCCGGGCAGGGGGATACACTGAGCAGTTCTTC.